This TCR beta chain was documented in a study of T-cell reconstitution after alpha-beta-depleted transplantation in children. This clonotype has a count of ten or more. Unique molecular identifiers were used to barcode this TCRbeta library. TCRdb ran MiXCR on the PCR reads and lists one entry per CDR3 protein. This table has approximately 350,000 distinct CDR3 sequences, roughly 14% appearing once. Sequencing used PBMCs, obtained from the stem cell graft. This TCR derives from a human donor who donated a stem cell graft to a child with Fanconi anemia.

The CDR3 region is CASSLVGADNEQFF. The CDR3 nucleotides read TGTGCCAGCAGCTTAGTTGGAGCGGACAATGAGCAGTTCTTC. The chain recombines TRBV5-5 with TRBJ2-1; a possible D gene is TRBD2 (5 bases). The CDR3 spans 14 residues. CDR1 is SGHKS and CDR2 is YYEKEE in the germline V gene (reference sequence). The V end was cut by 2 bases, the J end by 5 bases, with 11 bases between.